Below, 6 T cell receptor beta chains from the same sample are listed, as sequenced in a study of CD8 T cells in ankylosing spondylitis. Study findings and constraints: A TCR beta motif of about 8 highly homologous variants seemed to mark ankylosing spondylitis blood.

No antigen has been identified for these receptors. MiXCR, applied by TCRdb to the 5' RACE reads, yields one record per CDR3 protein. This table holds roughly 470,000 distinct CDR3 sequences, roughly 26% found once. Material: blood, either unsorted or a sorted T cell fraction (not recorded which). The receptor set was obtained from a male donor with ankylosing spondylitis.

The rearrangement uses TRBV12-3 or TRBV12-4 and TRBJ2-5; no definite D call. Trimming stripped 1 base from V and 6 bases from J, with 15 bases between. The CDR3 runs to 15 residues. The CDR3: CASSLGPLSRQTQYF. CDR3 sequence (DNA): TGTGCCAGCAGTTTAGGTCCCCTTTCGAGGCAGACCCAGTACTTC.

The chain uses TRBV11-2 and TRBJ1-3; weak D call: TRBD1 (6 bases). This CDR3 is built from 17 residues. Germline V gene sequence: CDR1 SGHAT, CDR2 FQNNGV. V lost 1 base to trimming and J lost 0 bases, with 13 bases between them. This CDR3 reads CASSLVTGFLSGNTIYF. CDR3 bases: TGTGCCAGCAGCTTAGTGACAGGCTTCCTCTCTGGAAACACCATATATTTT.

This clonotype was counted between two and nine times. V usage is TRBV11-2 and J usage is TRBJ2-1; 10 bases are a match to TRBD2. V dropped 5 bases and J dropped 3; count of bases not matched to a gene: 4. The CDR3 has 15 amino acids. Per the germline V gene, CDR1 is SGHAT and CDR2 is FQNNGV. The DNA of the CDR3 is TGTGCCAGCAGCCGAGGGACTAGCGTCTACAATGAGCAGTTCTTC. This encodes CASSRGTSVYNEQFF.

This clonotype was seen a handful of times. V is TRBV6-5 and J is TRBJ2-1; tentatively, D is TRBD1 (5 bases). The CDR3 loop spans 16 amino acids. Trimming cost V 2 bases and J 0 bases, with 11 bases left between them. Germline CDR1 MNHEY, CDR2 SVGAGI. The CDR3 bases are TGTGCCAGCAGTTACCTCAGGGTTGGCTCCTACAATGAGCAGTTCTTC. This codes for CASSYLRVGSYNEQFF.

This clonotype was found a few times. The chain couples TRBV19 to TRBJ1-5; D gene unclear. The CDR3 runs to 12 residues. Germline CDR1 is LNHDA and CDR2 is SQIVND (reference sequence). Between the trimmed V and J ends, which lost 6 bases and 7 bases, there was a span of 10 bases. Here the CDR3 reads CASRIGRQPQHF. The CDR3 DNA reads as TGTGCCAGTAGAATCGGGCGGCAGCCCCAGCATTTT.

This clonotype was observed a few times. The J gene is TRBJ1-2, the V gene TRBV11-2, with D possibly TRBD1 on 6 matching bases. Germline CDR1 is SGHAT and CDR2 is FQNNGV. This CDR3 is built from 14 residues. With 3 bases removed from V and 1 base from J, the gap between germline ends came to 9 bases. In DNA, the CDR3 is TGTGCCAGCAGCTTTAACAGGGATAACTATGGCTACACCTTC. This codes for CASSFNRDNYGYTF.